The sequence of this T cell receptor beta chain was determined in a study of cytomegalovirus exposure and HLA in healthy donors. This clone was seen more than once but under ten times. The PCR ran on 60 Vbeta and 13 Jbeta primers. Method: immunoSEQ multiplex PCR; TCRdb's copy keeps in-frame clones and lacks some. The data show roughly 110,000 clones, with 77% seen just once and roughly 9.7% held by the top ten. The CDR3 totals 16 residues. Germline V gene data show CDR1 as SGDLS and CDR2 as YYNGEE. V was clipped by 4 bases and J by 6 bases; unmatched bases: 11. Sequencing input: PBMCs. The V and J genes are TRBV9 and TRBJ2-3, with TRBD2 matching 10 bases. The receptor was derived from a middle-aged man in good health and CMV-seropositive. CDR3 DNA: TGTGCCAGCAGCCCCTATAGCGGGGGGCTCCTGGATACGCAGTATTTT. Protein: CASSPYSGGLLDTQYF.